Reported below is one TCR beta chain. Its antigen target is currently unknown. There are no base qualities to consult, and no much larger clone falls within one base. Libraries were made using the immunoSEQ multiplex PCR assay. The multiplex PCR relied on a mix of 60 forward primers for TCR Vbeta segments and 13 reverse primers for TCR Jbeta segments. A multiplex PCR assay on genomic DNA amplified the CDR3 region of rearranged TCR beta genes. Amplified TCR beta libraries were sequenced as 87-base-pair reads on the Illumina HiSeq System. The authors' pipeline ran thus. A later analysis tallied tens of millions of unique TCR beta chains across the 600 to 700 repertoires, and around 9.9 million of those chains were shared by two or more donors. Raw reads were error-corrected and collapsed into unique sequences by a nearest-neighbor algorithm in which closely related sequences were merged to remove PCR and sequencing errors. CDR3 sequences were aligned to IMGT reference sequences to assign V, D and J gene segments. For a sequence to be retained, a match of at least six nucleotides to both a V gene segment and a J gene segment was required. A rearrangement counted as productive if the CDR3 had no stop codons and remained in frame with V and J, and every other rearrangement counted as non-productive. CDR3 was defined by IMGT convention, running from the second conserved V-encoded cysteine to the conserved J-encoded phenylalanine. In an earlier analysis of more than 550 of the donors, sequences lacking an unambiguous match to a single V gene segment were excluded. An earlier analysis of 587 of the donors classified V segments as functional when productive rearrangements were above 56.7% and as segregating when the standard deviation between donors was above 5%. A statistical classification framework was developed to diagnose cytomegalovirus status using the catalog of TCR beta chain sequences. A later analysis assigned V and J genes by comparing TCR nucleotide sequences with IMGT/GENE-DB human TR gene sequences. A later analysis assigned CDR3 sequences and most-parsimonious VDJ recombination scenarios with the TCRdist pipeline. In a later analysis, every TCR beta chain was defined by the combination of its CDR3 amino acid sequence and its V-gene family, and reads without a unique V-gene family were dropped. In a later analysis, nearly 600 highly shared, low-generation-probability nucleotide sequences were removed to address suspected cross-contamination and a sequencing artifact. In a later analysis, a clonal expansion index for each public chain was calculated from normalized within-repertoire ranks of inferred template counts. A later analysis computed generation probabilities with a VDJ recombination model fitted to out-of-frame rearrangements, and checked the results against IGoR. Hypergeometric tests were used in a later analysis to score TCR-TCR, TCR-HLA and TCR-CMV co-occurrence, with a repertoire-size bias correction applied to the TCR pairs. A later analysis estimated false discovery rates by permuting HLA or CMV assignments 20 times. In a later analysis, co-occurring TCRs were grouped using DBSCAN, with TCRdist sequence similarity added in when clustering inside HLA-allele-positive subsets. Repertoires with fewer than 30,000 or more than 120,000 public chains were left out of co-occurrence clustering, as were a handful of repertoires with anomalous nucleotide sharing. The source is immuneACCESS, and TCRdb retained only in-frame sequences with V and J called. Part of the clones is not carried over; for the studies checked, unresolved V genes explain less than half of this, and the remainder is unexplained. Clone size and the V and J calls come from that table; the DNA yielded D and trimming. In this sample the table shows just over 150,000 clones, under 75% of which occur a single time. The ten largest clones add up to around 6.9% of the sample.

The cohort comprised 550 to 700 healthy bone marrow donors. At the time of sampling, all cohort members were nominally healthy, though unrecorded immune exposures were likely present. The donor tested CMV seropositive, placing the donor among the 289 seropositive members of the cohort. A peripheral blood sample was provided by each donor, and peripheral blood mononuclear cells were used for TCR beta sequencing. The Qiagen DNeasy Blood Extraction Kit was used to extract genomic DNA from the blood cell samples. This specimen comes from a study of cytomegalovirus exposure and HLA in healthy donors (dated by TCRdb to the late 2010s). Notes on the research overall: According to an earlier analysis of 587 of the donors, roughly 180 million T cells yielded roughly 100 million unique TCR beta sequences and about 280 Gb of sequence data. An early release that covered roughly 600 HLA-typed donors contained about 290 gigabases of sequencing data and 65 million to 100 million unique TCR sequences. The genetic ancestry cluster associated with self-reported Caucasian donors included 70% to 85% of the roughly 390 genotyped donors. The study aimed to test whether cataloging public T cell receptors could reveal signatures of past pathogen exposure. Using immunosequencing, the study profiled T cell repertoires from 500 to 800 subjects and related those repertoires to cytomegalovirus serostatus. Besides the first cohort of roughly 700 subjects, a separate validation cohort made up of some 110 different subjects was used. High-throughput TCR immunosequencing, statistical association of individual TCRs with disease status, and machine learning were combined to predict cytomegalovirus infection status. In a later analysis, previously published TCR beta repertoires from about 640 donors were re-analyzed and high-resolution HLA genotyping was added so that TCR occurrence patterns could be studied. Rather than using new phenotypic data, the later analysis identified candidate immune exposures from TCR beta sequences and from how often those sequences occurred across donors. An earlier analysis of 587 of the donors applied high-throughput TCR beta sequencing to assess whether each TCR beta V gene segment acted as functional or pseudogenic. Donor age, sex, ethnicity and CMV serostatus were collected together with the repertoire data. In a later genetic analysis, genome-wide SNP genotypes for 398 of the 666 donors were used, and that subset was treated as a discovery cohort. All discovery cohort repertoires had been generated on a single sequencing platform. HLA typing covered class I and class II loci at four-digit resolution. The number of donors typed differed by locus, with 629-630 for A, B, C, DRB1 and DQB1, more than 500 for DQA1, about 610 for DPA1, and roughly 450 for DPB1. Several DR-DQ haplotypes were handled as single units for association and clustering because linkage in the cohort was strong. Across approximately 400 genotyped donors of the cohort, an average of about 240,000 unique TCR beta nucleotide sequences per donor were sequenced, and roughly 18% of those sequences were non-productive.

On the study overall, not on this receptor specifically: Because some donors lacked HLA typing at each locus, the association tests relied only on the typed subset. In this cohort, only TCR beta chains were sequenced, and detectable features were limited by the absence of alpha or paired-chain data. At a false discovery rate of 0.05, a later analysis linked around 17,000 TCR beta sequences to specific HLA alleles. When HLA alleles, especially DR and DQ, strongly co-occurred, attributing TCR associations to individual alleles was difficult. Because counts were too low, some 17 rarely observed V segments, including chromosome 9 orphons, were excluded from the earlier analysis of 587 of the donors. In a later analysis, HLA-associated TCR beta chains were found to be more clonally expanded and to have lower generation probabilities than equally common non-associated chains. Most TCR sequences were seen in very few donors, while some public TCRs were found in many individuals. Some IMGT-functional V segments, including TRBV6-2 and TRBV6-3, could not be told apart with the 87-base-pair reads, so those segments were excluded. According to a later analysis, TCR association rates differed among HLA loci, with DRB1 alleles showing the most associated TCRs and HLA-C alleles showing the fewest. Linkage disequilibrium might explain the correlated functional status among segregating V segments, but an unknown experimental factor could not be ruled out. In a later analysis, several top co-occurrence clusters were reported to appear linked to parvovirus B19, influenza, CMV and Epstein-Barr virus. According to a later analysis, most CMV-associated TCR beta chains appeared to be HLA-restricted, and the HLA associations seemed to be driven largely by CMV exposure. It was suggested by the authors that the approach could potentially be generalized to other disease states and immunological phenotypes. A few of the identified cytomegalovirus-associated TCR beta chains were confirmed in vitro to be specific for cytomegalovirus antigens. A further reported finding was that TCR beta sequences accurately predicted the HLA-A and HLA-B alleles for most subjects in the first cohort. Sequencing depth was assumed to be roughly uniform across donors in the presence/absence analyses, though that assumption may not hold. V-gene and J-gene trimming of TCR beta chains was associated with a missense DCLRE1C variant in a later genetic analysis, and the association was replicated in an independent cohort. The only immune exposure information available for the cohort was CMV serostatus. Broadly in line with IMGT annotations, most TCR beta V segments showed up in productive rearrangements about 90% or about 30% of the time in an earlier analysis of a few hundred of the donors. A later genetic analysis reported fewer N-insertions in productive TCRs among donors in an Asian-associated ancestry cluster than the roughly 640-donor mean. The classifier was reported to diagnose cytomegalovirus status with high specificity and sensitivity in both the original cohort and the validation cohort. A group of highly shared sequence variants was considered likely to be a technical artifact of the sequencing pipeline. The study gave a list of over 150 TCR beta chains associated with cytomegalovirus.

The CDR3 runs 13 amino acids, cysteine and phenylalanine included. Left in the record is the CDR3 DNA by itself, 39 bases read in frame from the first base. The germline V gene yields MDHEN for CDR1 and SYDVKM for CDR2. V loses 7 bases of germline sequence and J loses 5 bases, and the interval between the two ends is 11 bases. The sequence derives from a man between 40 and 49 years old in good health and CMV-seropositive. Sequencing was carried out using PBMCs. Rearrangement joined TRBV28 to TRBJ2-2, with no reliable assignment of the D segment. The CDR3 amino acid sequence is: CASTDIGTGELFF. Here is the DNA: TGTGCCAGCACCGACATAGGAACCGGGGAGCTGTTTTTT.